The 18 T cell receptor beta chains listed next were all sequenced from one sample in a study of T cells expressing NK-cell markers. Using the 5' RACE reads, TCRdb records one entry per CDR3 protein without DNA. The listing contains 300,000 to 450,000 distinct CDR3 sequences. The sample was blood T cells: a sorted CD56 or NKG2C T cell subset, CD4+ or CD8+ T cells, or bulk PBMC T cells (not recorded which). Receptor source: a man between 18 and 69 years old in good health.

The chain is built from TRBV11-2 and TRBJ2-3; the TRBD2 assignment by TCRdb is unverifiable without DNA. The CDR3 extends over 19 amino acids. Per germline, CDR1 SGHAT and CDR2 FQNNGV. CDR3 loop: CASSPPPGLAGLSTDTQYF. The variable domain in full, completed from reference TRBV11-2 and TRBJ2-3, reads EAGVAQSPRYKIIEKRQSVAFWCNPISGHATLYWYQQILGQGPKLLIQFQNNGVVDDSQLPKDRFSAERLKGVDSTLKIQPAKLEDSAVYLCASSPPPGLAGLSTDTQYFGPGTRLTVL.

The CDR3 is CASSLAGQGHNQPQHF. This chain uses TRBV5-6 with TRBJ1-5; the TCRdb call, TRBD1, lacks DNA for checking. The CDR3 runs to 16 residues. Germline V gene lookup returns CDR1 SGHDT and CDR2 YYEEEE.

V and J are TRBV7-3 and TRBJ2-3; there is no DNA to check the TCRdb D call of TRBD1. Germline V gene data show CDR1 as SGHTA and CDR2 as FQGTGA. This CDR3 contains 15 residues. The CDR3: CASSPRTGNIDTQYF.

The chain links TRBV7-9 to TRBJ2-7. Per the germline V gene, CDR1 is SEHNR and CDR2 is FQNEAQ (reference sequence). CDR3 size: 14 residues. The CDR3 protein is CASSLVGFSNEQYF.

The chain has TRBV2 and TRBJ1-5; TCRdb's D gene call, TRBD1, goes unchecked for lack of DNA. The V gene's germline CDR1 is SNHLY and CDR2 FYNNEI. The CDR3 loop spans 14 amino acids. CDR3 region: CASSEMPGAQPQHF.

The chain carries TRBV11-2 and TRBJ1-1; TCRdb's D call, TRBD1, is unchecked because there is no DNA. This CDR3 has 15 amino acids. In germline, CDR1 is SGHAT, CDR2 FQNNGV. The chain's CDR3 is CASRKGTGVNTEAFF.

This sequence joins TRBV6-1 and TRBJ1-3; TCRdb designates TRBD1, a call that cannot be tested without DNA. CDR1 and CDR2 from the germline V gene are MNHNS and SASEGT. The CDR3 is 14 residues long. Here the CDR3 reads CASRWTPSGNTIYF.

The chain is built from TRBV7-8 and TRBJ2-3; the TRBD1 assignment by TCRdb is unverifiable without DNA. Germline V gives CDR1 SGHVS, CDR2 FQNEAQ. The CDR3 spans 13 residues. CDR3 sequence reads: CASSTTAGSTQYF.

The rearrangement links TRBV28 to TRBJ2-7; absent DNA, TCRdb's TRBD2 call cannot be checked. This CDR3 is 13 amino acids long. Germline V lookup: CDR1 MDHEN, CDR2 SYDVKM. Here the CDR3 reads CASRDYGVYEQYF.

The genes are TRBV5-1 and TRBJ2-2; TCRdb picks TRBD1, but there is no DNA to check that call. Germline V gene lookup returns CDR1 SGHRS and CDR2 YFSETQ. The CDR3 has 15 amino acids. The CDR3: CASSGQGAYTGELFF.

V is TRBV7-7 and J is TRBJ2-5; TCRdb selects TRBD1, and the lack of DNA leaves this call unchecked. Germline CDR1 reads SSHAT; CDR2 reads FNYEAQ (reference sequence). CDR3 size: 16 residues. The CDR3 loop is CASSLSITGGRETQYF.

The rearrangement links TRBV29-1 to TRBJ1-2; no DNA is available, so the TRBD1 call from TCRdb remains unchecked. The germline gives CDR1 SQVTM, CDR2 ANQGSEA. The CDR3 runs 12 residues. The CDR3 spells CSAEGQGYGYTF.

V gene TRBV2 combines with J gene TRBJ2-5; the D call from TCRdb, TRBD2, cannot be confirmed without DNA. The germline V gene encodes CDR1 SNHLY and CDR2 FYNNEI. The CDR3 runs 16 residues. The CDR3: CASTPLSGGAQETQYF.

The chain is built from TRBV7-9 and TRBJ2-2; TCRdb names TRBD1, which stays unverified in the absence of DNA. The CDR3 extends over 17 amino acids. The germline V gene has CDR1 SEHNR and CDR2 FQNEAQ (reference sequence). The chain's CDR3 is CASSLLWGVSTTGELFF.

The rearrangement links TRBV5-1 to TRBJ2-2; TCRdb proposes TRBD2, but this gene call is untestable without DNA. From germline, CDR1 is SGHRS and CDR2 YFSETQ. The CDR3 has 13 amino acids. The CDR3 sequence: CASRALDFGELFF. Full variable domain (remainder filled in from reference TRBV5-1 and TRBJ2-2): KAGVTQTPRYLIKTRGQQVTLSCSPISGHRSVSWYQQTPGQGLQFLFEYFSETQRNKGNFPGRFSGRQFSNSRSEMNVSTLELGDSALYLCASRALDFGELFFGEGSRLTVL.

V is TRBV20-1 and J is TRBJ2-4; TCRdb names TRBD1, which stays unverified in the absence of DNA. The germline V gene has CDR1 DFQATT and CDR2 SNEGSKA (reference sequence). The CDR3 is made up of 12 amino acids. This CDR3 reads CSAVQNWDRVYF.

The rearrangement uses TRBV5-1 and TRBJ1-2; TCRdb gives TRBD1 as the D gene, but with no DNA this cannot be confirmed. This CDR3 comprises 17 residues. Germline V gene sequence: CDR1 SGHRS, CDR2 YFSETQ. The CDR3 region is CASSFTPQGSSSYGYTF.

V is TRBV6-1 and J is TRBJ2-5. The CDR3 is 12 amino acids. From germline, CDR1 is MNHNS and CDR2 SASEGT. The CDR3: CASRQSSGTQYF.